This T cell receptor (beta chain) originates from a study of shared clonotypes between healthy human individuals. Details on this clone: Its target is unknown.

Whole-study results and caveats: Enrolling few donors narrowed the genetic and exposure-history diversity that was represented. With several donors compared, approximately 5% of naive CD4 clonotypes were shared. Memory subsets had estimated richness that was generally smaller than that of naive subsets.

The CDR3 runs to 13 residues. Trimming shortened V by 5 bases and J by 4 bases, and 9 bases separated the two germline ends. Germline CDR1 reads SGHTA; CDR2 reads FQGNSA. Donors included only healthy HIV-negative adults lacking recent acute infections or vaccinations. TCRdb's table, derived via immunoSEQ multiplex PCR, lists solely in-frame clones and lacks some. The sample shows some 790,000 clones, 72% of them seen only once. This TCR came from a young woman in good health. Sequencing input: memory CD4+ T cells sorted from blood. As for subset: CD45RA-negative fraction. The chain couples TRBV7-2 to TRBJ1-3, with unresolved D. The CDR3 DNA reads TGTGCCAGCAGCCCTTATATAGGAAACACCATATATTTT. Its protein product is CASSPYIGNTIYF. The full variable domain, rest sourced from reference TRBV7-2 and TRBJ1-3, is GAGVSQSPSNKVTEKGKDVELRCDPISGHTALYWYRQSLGQGLEFLIYFQGNSAPDKSGLPSDRFSAERTGGSVSTLTIQRTQQEDSAVYLCASSPYIGNTIYFGEGSWLTVV.